The 9 T cell receptor beta chains below were found in one sample sequenced in a study of shared clonotypes between healthy human individuals. Assay: immunoSEQ multiplex PCR; the TCRdb copy retains only in-frame clones and omits some. The sample yields about 530,000 clones, over 60% seen once. The sample comprised PBMCs. The receptors were gathered from a woman in her 40s in good health. Some clones in this sample may be carry-over from other donors' samples.

The V gene is TRBV6-1, the J gene TRBJ2-7; D possibly corresponds to TRBD2 (5 bases). The CDR3 spans 14 residues. Germline CDR1 and CDR2: MNHNS and SASEGT. Trimming took 8 bases from V and 1 from J, leaving 15 bases between them. DNA for the CDR3: TGTGCCAGCCTTGGACTCGCGCCGTCCTACGAGCAGTACTTC. It translates to CASLGLAPSYEQYF.

To note about this clone: A junction boundary mismatches the germline segment, possibly from a read error. The J gene is TRBJ2-5, the V gene TRBV9; D is ambiguous. The CDR3 totals 14 residues. Germline CDR1 is SGDLS and CDR2 is YYNGEE. The CDR3 DNA is TGTGCCAGCAGCAAAGGGAACGTCCAAGAGTCCCAGTACTTC. As protein: CASSKGNVQESQYF.

V is TRBV19 and J is TRBJ2-1; 14 nucleotides match TRBD2. The length of the CDR3 is 16 residues. V dropped 9 bases and J dropped 7; count of bases not matched to a gene: 11. Germline V gives CDR1 LNHDA, CDR2 SQIVND (reference sequence). CDR3 in DNA: TGTGCCAGCGAAACGGGACTAGCGGGAGTCGGAAATGAGCAGTTCTTC. Its protein product is CASETGLAGVGNEQFF.

This chain uses TRBV10-3 with TRBJ2-5; the match to TRBD1 covers 10 bases. The CDR3 extends over 14 amino acids. Germline V gives CDR1 ENHRY, CDR2 SYGVKD. With 6 bases clipped from V and 4 bases from J, the junction kept 5 bases outside the gene matches. The CDR3 loop is CAISEGTGVETQYF. The DNA of the CDR3 is TGTGCCATCAGCGAGGGGACAGGGGTAGAGACCCAGTACTTC.

The chain uses TRBV7-9 and TRBJ2-7; possible D gene TRBD1, 8 bases. The CDR3 has 16 amino acids. CDR1 is SEHNR, CDR2 FQNEAQ, per germline (reference sequence). Deletions cut 5 bases from V and 0 bases from J, with 17 bases between. CDR3 DNA sequence: TGTGCCAGCAGCCGAGCGGGACAGGAGAGCTCCTACGAGCAGTACTTC. Amino acid sequence: CASSRAGQESSYEQYF. Filled out from reference TRBV7-9 and TRBJ2-7, the complete variable domain reads DTGVSQNPRHKITKRGQNVTFRCDPISEHNRLYWYRQTLGQGPEFLTYFQNEAQLEKSRLLSDRFSAERPKGSFSTLEIQRTEQGDSAMYLCASSRAGQESSYEQYFGPGTRLTVT.

The chain joins TRBV2 to TRBJ1-4; TRBD1 agrees at 8 bases. The CDR3 has 12 residues. CDR1 is SNHLY, CDR2 FYNNEI, per germline. V shed 6 bases and J 10 bases; nucleotides not matched to a gene: 4. In DNA form, the CDR3 reads TGTGCCAGCAGAGAGGACAGGGTAAAACTGTTTTTT. Its protein product is CASREDRVKLFF.

The chain combines TRBV19 with TRBJ1-5; the D is unclear. Trimming removed 3 bases from V and 5 bases from J, with 14 bases in between. The CDR3 is 15 amino acids. Germline V gene lookup returns CDR1 LNHDA and CDR2 SQIVND (reference sequence). The CDR3 sequence: CASSMAGNRDQPQHF. The DNA of the CDR3 is TGTGCCAGTAGTATGGCCGGGAATCGGGATCAGCCCCAGCATTTT.

The chain carries TRBV5-1 and TRBJ1-3; the D is unclear. The CDR3 totals 16 residues. CDR1 SGHRS and CDR2 YFSETQ come from the germline V gene. Trimming took off 0 bases at V and 0 bases at J, with 10 bases between the two ends. The CDR3 loop reads CASSLDAGSSGNTIYF. Written as DNA, the CDR3 is TGCGCCAGCAGCTTGGATGCAGGATCCTCTGGAAACACCATATATTTT. Complete variable domain (other parts from reference TRBV5-1 and TRBJ1-3): KAGVTQTPRYLIKTRGQQVTLSCSPISGHRSVSWYQQTPGQGLQFLFEYFSETQRNKGNFPGRFSGRQFSNSRSEMNVSTLELGDSALYLCASSLDAGSSGNTIYFGEGSWLTVV.

The rearrangement uses TRBV19 and TRBJ1-4; possible D gene TRBD1, 5 bases. V dropped 4 bases and J dropped 8 bases, with 11 bases sitting between them. From germline, CDR1 is LNHDA and CDR2 SQIVND (reference sequence). There are 13 residues in the CDR3. For the CDR3, the DNA is TGTGCCAGTAGTAACCAGGGCCTCGAAAAACTGTTTTTT. Protein product: CASSNQGLEKLFF.